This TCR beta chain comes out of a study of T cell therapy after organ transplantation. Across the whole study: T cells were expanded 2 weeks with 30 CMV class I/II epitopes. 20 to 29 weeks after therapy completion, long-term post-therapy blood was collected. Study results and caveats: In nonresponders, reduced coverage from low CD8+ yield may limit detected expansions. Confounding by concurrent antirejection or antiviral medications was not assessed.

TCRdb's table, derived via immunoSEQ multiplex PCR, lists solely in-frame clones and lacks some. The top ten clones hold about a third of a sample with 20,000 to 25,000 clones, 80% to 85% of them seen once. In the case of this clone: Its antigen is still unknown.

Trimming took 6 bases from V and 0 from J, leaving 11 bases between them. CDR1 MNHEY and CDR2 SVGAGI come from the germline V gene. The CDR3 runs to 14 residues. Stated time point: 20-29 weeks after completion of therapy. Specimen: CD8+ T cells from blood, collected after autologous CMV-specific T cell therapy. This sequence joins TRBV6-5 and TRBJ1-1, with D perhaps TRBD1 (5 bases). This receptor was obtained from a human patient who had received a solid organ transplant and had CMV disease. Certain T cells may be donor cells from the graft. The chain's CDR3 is CASSAGFLNTEAFF. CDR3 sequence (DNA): TGTGCCAGCAGCGCAGGGTTCCTGAACACTGAAGCTTTCTTT.